The next 24 T cell receptor beta chains were all read from a single sample in a study of blood T cell repertoires in COVID-19. TCRdb keeps only in-frame clones here, not all; method: immunoSEQ multiplex PCR. Counted here are 180,000 or so clones, around 83% occurring once; the ten biggest clones make up 8.2%. Input material: peripheral blood. The receptors were gathered from a woman aged 55-69 years with acute or convalescent COVID-19.

The rearrangement links TRBV5-1 to TRBJ2-5; D possibly corresponds to TRBD1 (6 bases). The germline CDR1 and CDR2 sequences are SGHRS and YFSETQ. Trimming took 4 bases from V and 2 from J, leaving 12 bases between them. The CDR3 totals 14 residues. The CDR3 region is CASSLQGLQETQYF. The CDR3 nucleotides are TGCGCCAGCAGCCTACAGGGCCTACAAGAGACCCAGTACTTC.

The CDR3 bases are TGTGCCAGCAGCCCCGGGGGAACTGACAGAGATACGCAGTATTTT. This sequence encodes CASSPGGTDRDTQYF. This rearrangement joins TRBV3-1 (or the pseudogene TRBV3-2) to TRBJ2-3; D is possibly TRBD2 (6 bases). Deletions cut 4 bases from V and 5 bases from J, with 16 bases between. In germline, CDR1 is LGHDT, CDR2 YNNKEL (reference sequence). This CDR3 spans 15 amino acids.

The sample holds one count of this clone. Other nucleotide sequences from this sample produce the same CDR3. The chain links TRBV6-4 to TRBJ1-1; D is possibly TRBD1 (6 bases). V gave up 4 bases and J gave up 5 bases, with 11 bases separating them. CDR3 length: 13 residues. Germline V lookup: CDR1 MRHNA, CDR2 SNTAGT. CDR3 nucleotides: TGTGCCAGCAGTGCAGGGGCTCGAACTGAAGCTTTCTTT. This codes for CASSAGARTEAFF.

This clone was observed a single time. The chain employs TRBV5-1 and TRBJ2-7; 7 bases match TRBD2. V lost 4 bases to trimming and J lost 7 bases; unmatched junction nucleotides: 11. The CDR3 is made up of 14 amino acids. Germline V gene lookup returns CDR1 SGHRS and CDR2 YFSETQ. In DNA, the CDR3 is TGCGCCAGCAGCGTTAGCGGGCCCAGCGGAGAGCAGTACTTC. It translates to CASSVSGPSGEQYF.

This chain links TRBV24-1 with TRBJ2-3; a weak D match, TRBD1 (6 bases). The CDR3 runs 18 residues. With 0 bases removed from V and 8 bases from J, the gap between germline ends came to 23 bases. Germline V gene data show CDR1 as KGHDR and CDR2 as SFDVKD. The CDR3 DNA reads as TGTGCCACCAGTGATTTGGTTGAAGGGGGAAGGGTAGGCGGTACGCAGTATTTT. Translation gives CATSDLVEGGRVGGTQYF.

The chain employs TRBV29-1 and TRBJ2-1, with 10 bases that match TRBD2. There are 14 residues in the CDR3. V gave up 8 bases and J gave up 0 bases; unmatched junction bases: 4. From germline, CDR1 is SQVTM and CDR2 ANQGSEA. The CDR3 is CSTTSGTSYNEQFF. CDR3 bases: TGCAGCACCACTAGCGGGACCTCCTACAATGAGCAGTTCTTC.

The chain has TRBV9 and TRBJ1-1, with TRBD1 matching 9 bases. The length of the CDR3 is 14 residues. Germline V gene data show CDR1 as SGDLS and CDR2 as YYNGEE. Unmatched junction bases numbered 6, after V lost 3 bases and J lost 6 bases. In DNA form, the CDR3 reads TGTGCCAGCAGCGCCAGGACAGGGGATCCTGAAGCTTTCTTT. Protein sequence: CASSARTGDPEAFF.

J is TRBJ1-6 and V is TRBV15; D is undetermined. Trimming left V 1 base short and J 4 bases short, with 8 bases between. This CDR3 contains 15 residues. Per germline, CDR1 LNHNV and CDR2 YYDKDF (reference sequence). The chain's CDR3 is CATSRAGGYNSPLHF. For the CDR3, the DNA is TGTGCCACCAGCAGAGCCGGCGGGTATAATTCACCCCTCCACTTT.

This rearrangement joins TRBV2 to TRBJ2-1, with D possibly being TRBD1 (6 bases). Germline V gene data show CDR1 as SNHLY and CDR2 as FYNNEI. Trimming stripped 7 bases from V and 2 bases from J, with 9 bases between. The CDR3 totals 13 residues. Written as DNA, the CDR3 is TGTGCCAGCAACAGGGACACCTACAATGAGCAGTTCTTC. Its translation is CASNRDTYNEQFF.

The chain recombines TRBV14 with TRBJ1-3; maybe TRBD1 (6 bases). The CDR3 covers 16 residues. Germline V gene lookup returns CDR1 SGHDN and CDR2 FVKESK. Trimming took 4 bases from V and 0 from J, leaving 13 bases between them. Written as DNA, the CDR3 is TGTGCCAGCAGCCCGACAGGCATAAGCTCTGGAAACACCATATATTTT. Its protein product is CASSPTGISSGNTIYF.

The chain's CDR3 is CASRRGTSLNEKLFF. CDR3 nucleotides: TGTGCCAGCAGAAGAGGGACTAGTCTTAATGAAAAACTGTTTTTT. This chain uses TRBV6-5 with TRBJ1-4; possibly TRBD1 for D (5 bases). V was pared by 6 bases and J by 4 bases, with 15 bases between. Germline CDR1 MNHEY, CDR2 SVGAGI. The CDR3 sequence is 15 residues long.

The chain carries TRBV5-1 and TRBJ1-6; the match to TRBD1 covers 7 bases. The length of the CDR3 is 16 residues. The germline V gene has CDR1 SGHRS and CDR2 YFSETQ. The ends lost 4 bases at V and 14 bases at J; junction bases unmatched: 18. The CDR3 DNA is TGCGCCAGCAGCCCAGGCTTGAGACAGGGAGCTGGGGCCCTCCACTTT. Translated, it gives CASSPGLRQGAGALHF.

The chain combines TRBV5-1 with TRBJ2-1; D is possibly TRBD1 (5 bases). The CDR3 has 16 amino acids. V was shortened by 3 bases and J by 0 bases, with 13 bases between the two germline ends. Germline loops: CDR1 SGHRS, CDR2 YFSETQ. CDR3 protein: CASSWGQRGSYNEQFF. CDR3 coding DNA: TGCGCCAGCAGCTGGGGCCAAAGAGGCTCCTACAATGAGCAGTTCTTC. The variable domain in full, with the rest retrieved from reference TRBV5-1 and TRBJ2-1, is KAGVTQTPRYLIKTRGQQVTLSCSPISGHRSVSWYQQTPGQGLQFLFEYFSETQRNKGNFPGRFSGRQFSNSRSEMNVSTLELGDSALYLCASSWGQRGSYNEQFFGPGTRLTVL.

The V gene is TRBV6-5, the J gene TRBJ2-1, with 11 positions matching TRBD2. Losses at the gene ends were 4 bases for V and 7 bases for J; bases not matched to a gene: 6. Germline CDR1 MNHEY, CDR2 SVGAGI. The CDR3 extends over 15 amino acids. This chain's CDR3 is CASSSIAGGENEQFF. CDR3 coding DNA: TGTGCCAGCAGTTCGATAGCGGGAGGGGAGAATGAGCAGTTCTTC.

The CDR3 DNA reads TGTGCCAGCAGTTTAGGGAGCGGGAGGGCTGTTGAGACCCAGTACTTC. Its protein is CASSLGSGRAVETQYF. The chain uses TRBV28 and TRBJ2-5; 10 bases are a match to TRBD2. The CDR3 covers 16 residues. Trimming cost V 2 bases and J 5 bases; bases outside gene matches: 8. Germline lookup yields CDR1 MDHEN and CDR2 SYDVKM.

This clone was observed a single time. The chain links TRBV5-1 to TRBJ2-7; 11 bases align to TRBD2. With V trimmed by 4 bases and J by 9 bases, 9 bases remained unmatched. This CDR3 is built from 14 residues. Germline lookup yields CDR1 SGHRS and CDR2 YFSETQ. Written as DNA, the CDR3 is TGCGCCAGCAGCGAAGGACTAGCGGGTGAGCCGCAGTACGTC. Amino acid sequence: CASSEGLAGEPQYV.

The J gene is TRBJ2-2, the V gene TRBV7-5; TRBD2 was called by the table and not checked on the DNA. TRBV7-5 is classified as a pseudogene. The CDR3 length is 11 residues. The CDR3 loop reads CVHFGTGELFF. The CDR3 DNA reads as TGTGTCCACTTCGGGACCGGGGAGCTGTTTTTT.

The chain carries TRBV6-5 and TRBJ1-2; 10 positions agree with TRBD1. CDR3 length: 14 residues. Per the germline V gene, CDR1 is MNHEY and CDR2 is SVGAGI. Germline trimming cut 6 bases from V and 5 bases from J; bases unmatched to any gene: 6. CDR3 protein: CASRGTGVKYGYTF. The CDR3 DNA follows: TGTGCCAGCAGAGGGACAGGGGTTAAGTATGGCTACACCTTC.

The V gene is TRBV27, the J gene TRBJ1-1, with 9 bases lining up with TRBD1. V gave up 6 bases and J gave up 5 bases; unmatched junction bases: 4. The CDR3 has 13 amino acids. Germline V CDR1 and CDR2: MNHEY, SMNVEV (reference sequence). CDR3 DNA: TGTGCCAGCAGCGGACAGGGGAGGACTGAAGCTTTCTTT. Protein: CASSGQGRTEAFF.

The CDR3: CASSWGTGGYEQYF. In nucleotides, the CDR3 is TGTGCCAGCAGCTGGGGGACAGGGGGCTACGAGCAGTACTTC. The chain uses TRBV5-8 and TRBJ2-7; 11 bases fit TRBD1. The trim removed 3 bases at V and 3 bases at J, leaving 2 bases unmatched. This CDR3 spans 14 amino acids. Per the germline V gene, CDR1 is SGHTS and CDR2 is YDEGEE. The full variable domain, rest sourced from reference TRBV5-8 and TRBJ2-7, is EAGVTQSPTHLIKTRGQQATLRCSPISGHTSVYWYQQALGLGLQFLLWYDEGEERNRGNFPPRFSGRQFPNYSSELNVNALELEDSALYLCASSWGTGGYEQYFGPGTRLTVT.

The chain employs TRBV2 and TRBJ1-1, with a possible D match to TRBD1 (6 bases). Germline CDR1 reads SNHLY; CDR2 reads FYNNEI. This CDR3 comprises 15 residues. Trimming shortened V by 5 bases and J by 0 bases, and 13 bases separated the two germline ends. DNA of the CDR3: TGTGCCAGCAGTTACCCGACAGGTTTGAACACTGAAGCTTTCTTT. Amino acids: CASSYPTGLNTEAFF.

This clone was seen once. The chain couples TRBV6-5 to TRBJ1-6, with 10 bases fitting TRBD1. The V and J ends lost 7 bases and 11 bases, in that order; junction bases with no gene match: 11. Looked up from germline, CDR1 is MNHEY and CDR2 is SVGAGI. The CDR3 sequence is 15 residues long. CDR3 in DNA: TGTGCCAGCATCAAACCGGGACAGGGGTACCCACCCCTCCACTTT. It specifies CASIKPGQGYPPLHF.

The CDR3: CATSRDQGTGFGYTF. In DNA form, the CDR3 reads TGTGCCACCAGCAGAGATCAGGGGACAGGTTTTGGCTACACCTTC. This chain links TRBV15 with TRBJ1-2; 8 nucleotides agree with TRBD1. This CDR3 contains 15 residues. CDR1 is LNHNV and CDR2 is YYDKDF in the germline V gene (reference sequence). Germline trimming cut 0 bases from V and 7 bases from J; bases unmatched to any gene: 7. Using reference TRBV15 and TRBJ1-2 for the parts outside the CDR3, the full variable domain is DAMVIQNPRYQVTQFGKPVTLSCSQTLNHNVMYWYQQKSSQAPKLLFHYYDKDFNNEADTPDNFQSRRPNTSFCFLDIRSPGLGDTAMYLCATSRDQGTGFGYTFGSGTRLTVV.

The chain couples TRBV4-1 to TRBJ2-3; the D is unclear. Looked up from germline, CDR1 is MGHRA and CDR2 is YSYEKL. Deletions cut 1 base from V and 1 base from J, with 15 bases between. There are 17 residues in the CDR3. CDR3: CASSQGDLILGTDTQYF. The CDR3 DNA reads as TGCGCCAGCAGCCAAGGCGATCTGATATTGGGCACAGATACGCAGTATTTT.